This TCR beta chain was obtained from a study of a mutant IDH1 vaccine in newly diagnosed glioma. Measured with immunoSEQ multiplex PCR; TCRdb has only the in-frame clones, and not every one. The repertoire holds roughly 60,000 clones, about 85% seen once, with 4% in the top ten. This clone occurred once. Its antigen is undetermined. Indicated time point: week 23, last vaccination. With topical imiquimod, each dose of the vaccine consisted of 300 ug of mutant IDH1 20-mer peptide. The clonotype was recovered from a man under 40 with glioma. The input for sequencing was PBMCs, taken from a glioma patient whose treatment included an IDH1 peptide vaccine.

CDR3 amino acids: CAWKTGYNEQFF. For the CDR3, the DNA is TGTGCCTGGAAGACAGGGTACAATGAGCAGTTCTTC. The J gene is TRBJ2-1, the V gene TRBV30, with 7 bases that match TRBD1. CDR1 and CDR2 from the germline V gene are GTSNPN and SVGIG (reference sequence). V was pared by 4 bases and J by 4 bases, with 1 base of the junction left unmatched. This CDR3 has 12 amino acids.